A selection of T cell receptor beta chains follows, all from one sample in a study of cytomegalovirus exposure and HLA in healthy donors. Generated by immunoSEQ multiplex PCR, the TCRdb table keeps only in-frame clones and is missing some. The sample has fewer than 250,000 clones, about 86% seen once. Input material: PBMCs. The receptors were gathered from a man aged 40-50 years in good health and CMV-seropositive. The CDR3 runs from the conserved cysteine through the conserved F or W. The order of the fields is J gene, clone size, V gene, D gene, CDR3 DNA, CDR3 protein. The D gene is left open where the match is weak. Size tells how often a clone was seen (once, few, many) or the class of an expanded clone, and some rows leave it out.

j_gene: TRBJ2-7; abundance: few; v_gene: TRBV5-1; d_gene: -; CDR3nt: TGCGCCAGCCGATTCGACTGGAGCTCCTACGAGCAGTACTTC; CDR3aa: CASRFDWSSYEQYF
j_gene: TRBJ2-5; abundance: -; v_gene: TRBV6-5; d_gene: TRBD1; CDR3nt: TGTGCCAGCAGTTACTCTGGACAGGGTGAGACCCAGTACTTC; CDR3aa: CASSYSGQGETQYF
j_gene: TRBJ2-3; abundance: -; v_gene: TRBV28; d_gene: -; CDR3nt: TGTGCCAGCAGACTGGGGGGGCAGGGGGCCACAGATACGCAGTATTTT; CDR3aa: CASRLGGQGATDTQYF
j_gene: TRBJ2-7; abundance: -; v_gene: TRBV4-3; d_gene: TRBD1; CDR3nt: TGCGCCAGCAGTCTCAAATGGACAGGGGGGATGGAGCGGGGCCCCCCCGCCTACGAGCAGTACTTC; CDR3aa: CASSLKWTGGMERGPPAYEQYF
j_gene: TRBJ2-2; abundance: -; v_gene: TRBV6-1; d_gene: -; CDR3nt: TGTGCCAGCGGGTGGGGAGAACCCACCGGGGAGCTGTTTTTT; CDR3aa: CASGWGEPTGELFF
j_gene: TRBJ2-7; abundance: -; v_gene: TRBV6-4; d_gene: TRBD1; CDR3nt: TGTGCCAGCAGTGGGCAGGGACAGGGACTCCACGAGCAGTACTTC; CDR3aa: CASSGQGQGLHEQYF
j_gene: TRBJ2-7; abundance: once; v_gene: TRBV7-9; d_gene: -; CDR3nt: TGTGCCAGCAGCTTAGCTGGTATCTACGAGCAGTACTTC; CDR3aa: CASSLAGIYEQYF
j_gene: TRBJ2-7; abundance: -; v_gene: TRBV18; d_gene: -; CDR3nt: TGTGCCAGCTCACCACCTCAGGGTTTACCCTACGAGCAGTACTTC; CDR3aa: CASSPPQGLPYEQYF
j_gene: TRBJ1-1; abundance: -; v_gene: TRBV5-1; d_gene: TRBD1; CDR3nt: TGCGCCAGCAGCTTGGCCAGGGACAGTGAAGCTTTCTTT; CDR3aa: CASSLARDSEAFF
j_gene: TRBJ1-4; abundance: once; v_gene: TRBV28; d_gene: -; CDR3nt: TGTGCCAGCAACGGTGGGGGGTGGGACGAAAAACTGTTTTTT; CDR3aa: CASNGGGWDEKLFF
j_gene: TRBJ1-1; abundance: -; v_gene: TRBV11-2; d_gene: TRBD1; CDR3nt: TGTGCCAGCAGCTTTGGGACAGGTGTTCAAGCTTTCTTT; CDR3aa: CASSFGTGVQAFF
j_gene: TRBJ2-7; abundance: -; v_gene: TRBV4-3; d_gene: -; CDR3nt: TGCGCCAGCAGCCATGGGAGAGGACAGGGAGGGTTCGAGCAGTACTTC; CDR3aa: CASSHGRGQGGFEQYF
j_gene: TRBJ2-1; abundance: -; v_gene: TRBV28; d_gene: TRBD2; CDR3nt: TGTGCCAGCAGTCACAGGACTAGCGGGAGATTGAATGAGCAGTTCTTC; CDR3aa: CASSHRTSGRLNEQFF
j_gene: TRBJ2-2; abundance: -; v_gene: TRBV30; d_gene: TRBD1; CDR3nt: TGTGCCTGGAGACGACAGGGTGCCGGGGAGCTGTTTTTT; CDR3aa: CAWRRQGAGELFF
j_gene: TRBJ2-5; abundance: -; v_gene: TRBV27; d_gene: -; CDR3nt: TGTGCCAGCACAAACAGAGCTGAGACCCAGTACTTC; CDR3aa: CASTNRAETQYF
j_gene: TRBJ1-2; abundance: -; v_gene: TRBV19; d_gene: -; CDR3nt: TGTGCCAGTAGTTTCCAGGGCGCTTCTAACTATGGCTACACCTTC; CDR3aa: CASSFQGASNYGYTF
j_gene: TRBJ2-7; abundance: -; v_gene: TRBV7-2; d_gene: TRBD1; CDR3nt: TGTGCCAGCAGAACCGGGACAGGTCACTACGAGCAGTACTTC; CDR3aa: CASRTGTGHYEQYF
j_gene: TRBJ2-2; abundance: few; v_gene: TRBV5-1; d_gene: -; CDR3nt: TGCGCCAGCAGCTTGGATGCGGTCTCGAACACCGGGGAGCTGTTTTTT; CDR3aa: CASSLDAVSNTGELFF
j_gene: TRBJ1-1; abundance: -; v_gene: TRBV15; d_gene: TRBD1; CDR3nt: TGTGCCACCAGCAGAGCCAGGGGGCTGGAGAACACTGAAGCTTTCTTT; CDR3aa: CATSRARGLENTEAFF
j_gene: TRBJ2-7; abundance: -; v_gene: TRBV5-1; d_gene: TRBD1; CDR3nt: TGCGCCAGCAGCCCCCCCGGGACAGCCTACGAGCAGTACTTC; CDR3aa: CASSPPGTAYEQYF
j_gene: TRBJ2-3; abundance: once; v_gene: TRBV11-3; d_gene: TRBD2; CDR3nt: TGTGCCAGCAGCTCCCCGCGGACTAGCGGGAGCACAGATACGAAGTATTTT; CDR3aa: CASSSPRTSGSTDTKYF
j_gene: TRBJ2-3; abundance: -; v_gene: TRBV5-1; d_gene: -; CDR3nt: TGCGCCAGCGCGGAAAGCAGTAGCACAGATACGCAGTATTTT; CDR3aa: CASAESSSTDTQYF
j_gene: TRBJ1-2; abundance: few; v_gene: TRBV27; d_gene: -; CDR3nt: TGTGCCAGCAGTTTTATCTCAAACCGGGATGGCTACACCTTC; CDR3aa: CASSFISNRDGYTF
j_gene: TRBJ2-7; abundance: -; v_gene: TRBV4-1; d_gene: TRBD2; CDR3nt: TGCGCCAGCAGCCAAGTGGAGCGGGGGGTTTACGAGCAGTACTTC; CDR3aa: CASSQVERGVYEQYF
j_gene: TRBJ1-5; abundance: -; v_gene: TRBV2; d_gene: -; CDR3nt: TGTGCCAGCAAGGGACAAATTATCCATTTT; CDR3aa: CASKGQIIHF
j_gene: TRBJ2-1; abundance: -; v_gene: TRBV4-3; d_gene: -; CDR3nt: TGCGCCAGCAGCCAAGGGCAGCTGGCGGGCAATGAGCAGTTCTTC; CDR3aa: CASSQGQLAGNEQFF
j_gene: TRBJ2-4; abundance: few; v_gene: TRBV27; d_gene: TRBD2; CDR3nt: TGTGCCAGCAGGGGGAGGGGAGGAGGCATTCAGTACTTC; CDR3aa: CASRGRGGGIQYF
j_gene: TRBJ2-7; abundance: -; v_gene: TRBV4-1; d_gene: -; CDR3nt: TGCGCCAGCAGCAGGGAGGAAATCTACGAGCAGTACTTC; CDR3aa: CASSREEIYEQYF
j_gene: TRBJ2-7; abundance: -; v_gene: TRBV14; d_gene: TRBD2; CDR3nt: TGTGCCAGCAGACCTACCGGGACTAACCTCTACGAGCCGTACTTC; CDR3aa: CASRPTGTNLYEPYF
j_gene: TRBJ2-7; abundance: -; v_gene: TRBV10-3; d_gene: TRBD1; CDR3nt: TGTGCCATCAGAGCCTATGGACAGGGGGCCTCCTACGAGCAGTACTTC; CDR3aa: CAIRAYGQGASYEQYF
j_gene: TRBJ2-7; abundance: -; v_gene: TRBV29-1; d_gene: -; CDR3nt: TGCAGCGTTGATGTCGGGACCTACGAGCAGTACTTC; CDR3aa: CSVDVGTYEQYF
j_gene: TRBJ2-5; abundance: -; v_gene: TRBV7-6; d_gene: -; CDR3nt: TGTGCCAGCAGCCAGGGGGCCAGCGGGGGGTACCAAGAGACCCAGTACTTC; CDR3aa: CASSQGASGGYQETQYF
j_gene: TRBJ1-5; abundance: -; v_gene: TRBV11-2; d_gene: -; CDR3nt: TGTGCCAGCAGCTCGAGAATGGGGCAGGGGAGCAATCAGCCCCAGCATTTT; CDR3aa: CASSSRMGQGSNQPQHF
j_gene: TRBJ2-7; abundance: -; v_gene: TRBV7-2; d_gene: -; CDR3nt: TGTGCCAGCAGCTTTAGGCGGGACAGCGAGCAGTACTTC; CDR3aa: CASSFRRDSEQYF
j_gene: TRBJ2-1; abundance: -; v_gene: TRBV5-4; d_gene: TRBD2; CDR3nt: TGTGCCAGCAGCTTAGGACTAGCGGGAGGGACCTACAATGAGCAGTTCTTC; CDR3aa: CASSLGLAGGTYNEQFF
j_gene: TRBJ1-2; abundance: -; v_gene: TRBV1; d_gene: -; CDR3nt: TGCACCAGCAGCCCCGAAAAGGGGGTTGGTGTCCGCTATGGCTACACCTTC; CDR3aa: CTSSPEKGVGVRYGYTF
j_gene: TRBJ1-1; abundance: -; v_gene: TRBV9; d_gene: TRBD1; CDR3nt: TGTGCCAGCAGCTCTCGTGCCGGGACAGGGAACACTGAAGCTTTCTTT; CDR3aa: CASSSRAGTGNTEAFF
j_gene: TRBJ2-3; abundance: -; v_gene: TRBV5-5; d_gene: TRBD2; CDR3nt: TGTGCCAGCAGCCCTACGGGAGGGCCTGGAGATACGCAGTATTTT; CDR3aa: CASSPTGGPGDTQYF
j_gene: TRBJ2-5; abundance: -; v_gene: TRBV5-1; d_gene: -; CDR3nt: TGCGCCAGCAGCTTGGGGAACAGGCAAGAGACCCAGTACTTC; CDR3aa: CASSLGNRQETQYF
j_gene: TRBJ2-3; abundance: -; v_gene: TRBV18; d_gene: -; CDR3nt: TGTGCCAGCTCACCACTAGAATACACAGATACGCAGTATTTT; CDR3aa: CASSPLEYTDTQYF
j_gene: TRBJ2-7; abundance: -; v_gene: TRBV7-9; d_gene: -; CDR3nt: TGTGCCAGCAGCTTAGGGGGACTGCAAGGGGAGCAGTACTTC; CDR3aa: CASSLGGLQGEQYF
j_gene: TRBJ2-3; abundance: -; v_gene: TRBV27; d_gene: TRBD2; CDR3nt: TGTGCCAGCAGAAAAAAACTAGCGGGAGTTAATACGCAGTATTTT; CDR3aa: CASRKKLAGVNTQYF
j_gene: TRBJ2-2; abundance: -; v_gene: TRBV5-1; d_gene: -; CDR3nt: TGCGCCAGCCGGGACACGGAGTCCGGGGAGCTGTTTTTT; CDR3aa: CASRDTESGELFF